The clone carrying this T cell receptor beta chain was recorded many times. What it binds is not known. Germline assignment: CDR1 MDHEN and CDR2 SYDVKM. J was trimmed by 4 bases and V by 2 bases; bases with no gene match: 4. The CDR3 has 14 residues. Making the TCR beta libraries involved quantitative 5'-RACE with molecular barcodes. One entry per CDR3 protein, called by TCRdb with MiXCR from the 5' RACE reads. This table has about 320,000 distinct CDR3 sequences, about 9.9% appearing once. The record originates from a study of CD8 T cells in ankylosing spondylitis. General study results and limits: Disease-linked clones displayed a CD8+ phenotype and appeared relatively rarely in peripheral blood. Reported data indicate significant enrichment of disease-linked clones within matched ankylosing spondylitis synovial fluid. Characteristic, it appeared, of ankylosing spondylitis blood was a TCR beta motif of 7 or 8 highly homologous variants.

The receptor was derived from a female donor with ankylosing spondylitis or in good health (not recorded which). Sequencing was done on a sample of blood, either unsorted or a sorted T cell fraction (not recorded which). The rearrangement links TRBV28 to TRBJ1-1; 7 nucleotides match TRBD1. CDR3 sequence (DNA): TGTGCCAGCAGTTTAACAGGGGTAGGCACTGAAGCTTTCTTT. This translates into CASSLTGVGTEAFF.